Detailed here is one T cell receptor (beta chain). The antigen is undetermined. V was clipped by 1 base and J by 0 bases; unmatched bases: 1. The germline CDR1 and CDR2 sequences are KGHSH and LQKENI. This CDR3 is 16 amino acids long. This record belongs to a study of T cell responses to AZD1222 COVID-19 vaccine. General study results and limits: Females made up more of the donors, who were largely white British, and clonal diversity may have come out too low.

The method was immunoSEQ multiplex PCR; TCRdb's version includes in-frame clones alone and lacks a portion of them. The sample has tens of thousands of clones; 82% are singletons. V gene TRBV18 combines with J gene TRBJ2-2, with TRBD1 identical over 8 bases. The clonotype comes from an adult in good health. The source material was peripheral blood, sampled on day 0 of AZD1222 vaccination. CDR3 coding DNA: TGTGCCAGCTCACCACAGACAGGGGCGAACACCGGGGAGCTGTTTTTT. Residues: CASSPQTGANTGELFF. Based on the CDR3 plus reference TRBV18 and TRBJ2-2, the full variable domain is NAGVMQNPRHLVRRRGQEARLRCSPMKGHSHVYWYRQLPEEGLKFMVYLQKENIIDESGMPKERFSAEFPKEGPSILRIQQVVRGDSAAYFCASSPQTGANTGELFFGEGSRLTVL.